Given below is one T cell receptor (beta chain) in context. The antigen remains undetermined. As to time point: cycle 4 day 1 (C4D1), after more than 5 weeks of nivolumab. The patients all showed relapse after autologous stem cell transplantation, while their brentuximab vedotin exposure varied. Libraries were prepared by immunoSEQ multiplex PCR; TCRdb keeps only in-frame clonotypes and omits some of them. The sample has approximately 41,000 clones, 60% to 75% seen once. The sample originates from a study of PD-1 blockade in classical Hodgkin lymphoma. Study observations and caveats: Repertoire differences have undefined causes, possibly disease activity or prior therapy. Before treatment, TCR diversity in newly diagnosed patients was reportedly lower than in healthy donors. Whoever responded completely had baseline diversity much like that seen in newly diagnosed patients.

The receptor's source is a human donor with classical Hodgkin lymphoma. This specimen consisted of peripheral blood mononuclear cells (PBMCs), obtained before the fourth cycle of nivolumab.

CDR3 in amino acids: CASSPRLKGAYEQYF. The CDR3 nucleotides are TGCGCCAGCAGCCCACGGCTGAAGGGAGCTTACGAGCAGTACTTC. This rearrangement joins TRBV4-1 to TRBJ2-7; a possible D gene is TRBD2 (5 bases). Germline CDR1 and CDR2: MGHRA and YSYEKL. V was clipped by 4 bases and J by 4 bases, with 17 bases between them. The CDR3 totals 15 residues.